Listed below are T cell receptor beta chains from one sample, sequenced in a study of blood T cell repertoires in COVID-19. Some clones are missing from TCRdb's copy, which holds only in-frame ones; the method was immunoSEQ multiplex PCR. The sample contains approximately 99,000 clones, about 83% of which appear only once. The sample was peripheral blood. These receptor sequences come from a woman aged 65 to 85 with acute or convalescent COVID-19. Each CDR3 is given with its conserved first and last residue. Each record gives: clone size, J gene, D gene, V gene, CDR3 protein, CDR3 DNA. A D gene is named only where the DNA matches it firmly. Only some rows state a clone size, as once, few, many or a class for expanded clones.

>few|TRBJ1-1|TRBD1|TRBV18
CASSPGQGAGTEAFF
TGTGCCAGCTCACCAGGGCAGGGGGCAGGAACTGAAGCTTTCTTT
>NA|TRBJ2-2|NA|TRBV6-5
CASSYSEGELFF
TGTGCCAGCAGTTATTCGGAGGGGGAGCTGTTTTTT
>NA|TRBJ2-1|TRBD1|TRBV4-1
CASSQETGTGYNEQFF
TGCGCCAGCAGCCAGGAGACTGGGACAGGGTACAATGAGCAGTTCTTC
>NA|TRBJ1-1|TRBD1|TRBV19
CASSSSIRQGGGTEAFF
TGTGCCAGTAGTAGCAGTATACGACAGGGAGGCGGCACTGAAGCTTTCTTT
>NA|TRBJ2-3|TRBD2|TRBV3-1/TRBV3-2
CASSQDTSGIITDTQYF
TGTGCCAGCAGCCAAGATACCAGCGGGATTATCACAGATACGCAGTATTTT
>NA|TRBJ1-1|TRBD1|TRBV27
CASSPWTGTTEAFF
TGTGCCAGCAGTCCGTGGACAGGGACCACTGAAGCTTTCTTT
>NA|TRBJ2-7|TRBD2|TRBV28
CASSFASRRREATYEQYF
TGTGCCAGCAGTTTCGCGTCGAGGAGGCGGGAGGCCACCTACGAGCAGTACTTC
>NA|TRBJ2-3|TRBD2|TRBV19
CASSQLADTQYF
TGTGCCAGTAGTCAACTAGCGGATACGCAGTATTTT
>NA|TRBJ2-2|NA|TRBV18
CASSPLVPSNTGELFF
TGTGCCAGCTCACCCCTAGTACCTTCTAACACCGGGGAGCTGTTTTTT
>NA|TRBJ1-2|NA|TRBV7-2
CASSLGSNRRYGYTF
TGTGCCAGCAGCTTAGGATCCAACAGGCGGTATGGCTACACCTTC
>NA|TRBJ1-5|NA|TRBV28
CASSLGADRNQPQHF
TGTGCCAGCAGTTTAGGGGCAGACCGCAATCAGCCCCAGCATTTT
>NA|TRBJ2-3|TRBD1|TRBV7-3
CASSLPTGGADTQYF
TGTGCCAGCAGCTTACCCACAGGGGGCGCGGATACGCAGTATTTT
>once|TRBJ1-3|NA|TRBV28
CASSYSPLSGNTIYF
TGTGCCAGCAGTTACAGCCCTCTCTCTGGAAACACCATATATTTT
>NA|TRBJ2-3|NA|TRBV18
CASSPAGAVDTQYF
TGTGCCAGCTCACCAGCGGGGGCCGTAGATACGCAGTATTTT
>NA|TRBJ1-5|NA|TRBV7-4
CASSCKDPFGDQPQHF
TGTGCCAGCAGCTGTAAGGACCCCTTCGGGGATCAGCCCCAGCATTTT
>NA|TRBJ2-3|NA|TRBV4-2
CASSQELVGHSGTYF
TGTGCCAGCAGCCAAGAGCTGGTGGGGCACTCCGGAACGTATTTT
>NA|TRBJ1-2|NA|TRBV19
CASSQPPGLPSGYTF
TGTGCCAGTAGTCAACCTCCGGGACTCCCGTCGGGCTACACCTTC
>NA|TRBJ2-3|NA|TRBV29-1
CSVEGAGVYTDTQYF
TGCAGCGTTGAGGGGGCGGGGGTTTACACAGATACGCAGTATTTT
>NA|TRBJ2-1|TRBD2|TRBV7-3
CASSPWGTSGKGEQFF
TGTGCCAGCAGCCCCTGGGGGACTAGCGGGAAGGGTGAGCAGTTCTTC
>few|TRBJ1-2|NA|TRBV3-1/TRBV3-2
CASSQDRRGYTF
TGTGCCAGCAGCCAAGATCGCCGGGGCTACACCTTC
>NA|TRBJ2-1|TRBD2|TRBV27
CASRLGTRLLYNEQFF
TGTGCCAGCAGGTTAGGGACTAGACTTCTCTACAATGAGCAGTTCTTC
>once|TRBJ1-5|TRBD1|TRBV25-1
CASSDSGTGRDQPQHF
TGTGCCAGCAGTGACTCGGGGACAGGGAGGGATCAGCCCCAGCATTTT
>NA|TRBJ1-5|NA|TRBV9
CASSPGGTNQPQHF
TGTGCCAGCAGCCCTGGAGGGACCAATCAGCCCCAGCATTTT
>NA|TRBJ2-1|NA|TRBV7-6
CASSLAGGPPNEQFF
TGTGCCAGCAGCTTAGCGGGAGGTCCTCCCAATGAGCAGTTCTTC
>once|TRBJ1-6|TRBD1|TRBV2
CASSGKQGLSVPLARYNSPLHF
TGTGCCAGCAGTGGAAAACAGGGGCTATCGGTCCCCCTGGCCCGATATAATTCACCCCTCCACTTT
>NA|TRBJ2-1|TRBD2|TRBV6-5
CASSYSLAGTGEQFF
TGTGCCAGCAGTTACTCACTAGCGGGAACTGGCGAGCAGTTCTTC
>NA|TRBJ1-4|TRBD1|TRBV5-1
CASSLTGARDEKLFF
TGCGCCAGCAGCTTGACAGGGGCTAGAGATGAAAAACTGTTTTTT
>few|TRBJ2-2|TRBD2|TRBV3-1/TRBV3-2
CASSSMSGGTGELFF
TGTGCCAGCAGCTCTATGAGCGGGGGCACCGGGGAGCTGTTTTTT
>NA|TRBJ1-5|NA|TRBV13
CASSLGRSNQPQHF
TGTGCCAGCAGCTTGGGCAGAAGCAATCAGCCCCAGCATTTT
>NA|TRBJ1-2|NA|TRBV30
CAWSPPLYGYTF
TGTGCCTGGAGTCCTCCCCTCTATGGCTACACCTTC
>NA|TRBJ1-1|NA|TRBV20-1
CSASGVPGAFF
TGCAGTGCTAGTGGGGTTCCGGGGGCTTTCTTT
>once|TRBJ2-3|NA|TRBV11-2
CASSSGVRGTDTQYF
TGTGCCAGCAGCTCAGGGGTGAGAGGCACAGATACGCAGTATTTT